This T cell receptor beta chain was found in a study of T cells after yellow fever vaccination. This clonotype was seen many times. TCRdb analysed the 5' RACE reads with MiXCR anew, one entry per CDR3 protein. The repertoire includes some 100,000 distinct CDR3 sequences, 7.2% of them detected once, and approximately 3% sits in the top ten. The receptor was isolated from a man younger than 30 who received the YFV17D yellow fever vaccine. Sequenced here: CD4+ T cells sorted from PBMCs, sampled about 41 days after the first yellow fever vaccination.

The CDR3 is CASSQVWDQPQHF. The CDR3 nucleotides read TGCGCCAGCAGCCAAGTCTGGGATCAGCCCCAGCATTTT. V usage is TRBV4-3 and J usage is TRBJ1-5; D call uncertain. V lost 1 base to trimming and J lost 5 bases, with 6 bases between them. The CDR3 spans 13 residues. Germline-derived CDR1 and CDR2 are LGHNA and YSLEER.